This T cell receptor (beta chain) was captured by sequencing in a study of CD8+ T cells in alopecia areata. Overall study findings and caveats: Scalp data also include sequences from resident alphabeta T cells of normal skin. Affected scalp, especially in alopecia totalis/universalis, had a higher clonality than normal scalp did.

Extraction of RNA preceded its reverse transcription into cDNA, which served as the sequencing template. Assay: immunoSEQ multiplex PCR; the TCRdb copy retains only in-frame clones and omits some. The sample shows around 100,000 clones, 55% of them seen only once. It was from PBMCs that CD4+ and CD8+ T cells were sorted. With respect to this clone: What it binds is not known.

The germline CDR1 and CDR2 sequences are GTSNPN and SVGIG (reference sequence). V gave up 3 bases and J gave up 2 bases; unmatched junction bases: 14. The CDR3 runs 17 residues. Specimen: CD4+ T cells sorted from blood. This clonotype originated in a human donor in good health. The chain recombines TRBV30 with TRBJ2-3; 7 bases are shared with TRBD1. CDR3 coding DNA: TGTGCCTGGAGCACCGGGACAGCGACTCCCCTCACAGATACGCAGTATTTT. It codes for CAWSTGTATPLTDTQYF.